This T cell receptor beta chain was retrieved from a study of post-analysis software for immune sequencing data. Study-wide context: Patients had relapsing-remitting, secondary progressive or progressive-relapsing multiple sclerosis; some lacked subtype.

Worth noting for this clonotype: Its specificity is unknown.

With 10 bases removed from V and 6 bases from J, the gap between germline ends came to 22 bases. CDR1 is SGHVS, CDR2 FNYEAQ, per germline. CDR3 length: 15 amino acids. TCR beta cDNA libraries had unique molecular identifiers. T cells, roughly 1 to 10 million of them, yielded around 460,000 cDNA molecules. Each CDR3 protein gets one entry after TCRdb re-called the PCR reads with MiXCR. The sample has under 900,000 distinct CDR3 sequences; approximately 53% are singletons. Study-wide results and limits: In patients, about 5 TRBV segments were more frequent than in controls, with TRBV5-6, TRBV5-1 and TRBV20-1 among them. Compared against controls, patients with multiple sclerosis displayed significantly lower normalized Chao1 diversity. Pronounced co-clustering by F measure was evident among identically batched samples.

Sequenced input: blood. The chain carries TRBV7-6 and TRBJ2-4, with D possibly being TRBD2 (6 bases). This sequence originates from a girl aged 5 to 17 with multiple sclerosis. CDR3 nucleotide sequence: TGTGCCAACAGTTTATCCGACGCCGGGGGAAACATTCAGTACTTC. This codes for CANSLSDAGGNIQYF. The variable domain in full, with the rest retrieved from reference TRBV7-6 and TRBJ2-4, is GAGVSQSPRYKVTKRGQDVALRCDPISGHVSLYWYRQALGQGPEFLTYFNYEAQQDKSGLPNDRFSAERPEGSISTLTIQRTEQRDSAMYRCANSLSDAGGNIQYFGAGTRLSVL.